These 20 T cell receptor beta chains came from one sample sequenced in a study of regulatory T cells in long-lasting Graves disease. CDR3-region Arm-PCR and iRepertoire HTBI primers produced the TCR beta libraries. TCRdb analysed the multiplex PCR reads with MiXCR anew, one entry per CDR3 protein. This table holds about 540,000 distinct CDR3 sequences, about 13% found once. The time point: newly diagnosed GD, antithyroid drugs for less than 3 months. There was RNA extracted from PBMCs, and the TCR library was made from it. These data also featured in a second study, about T cells in Graves' hyperthyroidism and ophthalmopathy.

The sequenced sample was peripheral blood mononuclear cells (PBMCs), obtained at new diagnosis, from a patient treated with antithyroid drugs. The receptors were gathered from a man aged 25 to 40 with Graves disease.

As DNA, the CDR3 is TGTGCCAGCAGCCAAGATTATGGACAGGGAGGTCAGCCCCAGCATTTT. Its translation is CASSQDYGQGGQPQHF. This chain joins TRBV4-2 and TRBJ1-5, with 8 bases that match TRBD1. Per germline, CDR1 LGHNA and CDR2 YNFKEQ. The J segment lost 6 bases and the V segment lost 0 bases, leaving 7 bases of the junction unmatched. This CDR3 region has 16 residues.

This clonotype was counted ten times or more. V usage is TRBV7-8 and J usage is TRBJ2-7; D unclear. The CDR3 spans 16 residues. Trimming removed 3 bases from V and 3 bases from J, with 18 bases in between. Germline V gives CDR1 SGHVS, CDR2 FQNEAQ. The CDR3 loop reads CASSFLRRPVIYEQYF. The CDR3 coding sequence is TGTGCCAGCAGCTTCCTGCGAAGGCCGGTCATCTACGAGCAGTACTTC.

This clonotype was observed a few times. This chain uses TRBV4-1 with TRBJ2-1; possible D gene TRBD1, 5 bases. In germline, CDR1 is MGHRA, CDR2 YSYEKL. CDR3 length: 16 amino acids. V was pared by 0 bases and J by 5 bases, with 14 bases between. CDR3 amino acids: CASSQDLARRDNEQFF. The CDR3 DNA follows: TGCGCCAGCAGCCAAGATCTGGCGCGCAGGGACAATGAGCAGTTCTTC.

This clonotype showed up many times. This rearrangement joins TRBV20-1 to TRBJ2-7, with 10 bases matching TRBD1. The V and J ends lost 3 bases and 6 bases, in that order; junction bases with no gene match: 5. Germline V gene lookup returns CDR1 DFQATT and CDR2 SNEGSKA (reference sequence). The CDR3 sequence is 13 residues long. The CDR3 loop is CSAREGQGFEQYF. Written as DNA, the CDR3 is TGCAGTGCTAGGGAGGGACAGGGGTTCGAGCAGTACTTC.

There are many counts of this clonotype. This sequence joins TRBV20-1 and TRBJ2-2; 16 bases map to TRBD2. With 6 bases clipped from V and 6 bases from J, the junction kept 7 bases outside the gene matches. Germline-derived CDR1 and CDR2 are DFQATT and SNEGSKA (reference sequence). The CDR3 spans 16 residues. As DNA, the CDR3 is TGCAGTGCGTCGCCGGGACTAGCGGGAGGGGCCGGGGAGCTGTTTTTT. This codes for CSASPGLAGGAGELFF.

Concerning this clonotype: This likely came from a read error, as a far larger clone is one base away. This is likely a read error, given that the CDR3 carries no conserved phenylalanine or tryptophan at its end. The V call is TRBV7-9, the J call TRBJ2-1; 12 bases are shared with TRBD2. There are 17 residues in the CDR3. The V segment lost 5 bases and the J segment 6 bases; nucleotides outside the gene matches: 11. Germline V gene sequence: CDR1 SEHNR, CDR2 FQNEAQ (reference sequence). The CDR3 protein is CASSLSRTSGNSNEQFL. The CDR3 bases are TGTGCCAGCAGCCTCTCCCGGACTAGCGGGAACTCCAATGAGCAGTTCCTC.

The table lists this clonotype with many counts. The rearrangement uses TRBV6-1 and TRBJ1-1; D unclear. V lost 1 base and J lost 5, with 14 bases in between. Germline V gene sequence: CDR1 MNHNS, CDR2 SASEGT. The CDR3 loop spans 15 amino acids. The chain's CDR3 is CASSEVFREGTEAFF. In DNA form, the CDR3 reads TGTGCCAGCAGTGAAGTTTTCCGGGAAGGGACTGAAGCTTTCTTT.

In its sample, this clonotype was seen many times. The chain employs TRBV14 and TRBJ2-7, with TRBD2 identical over 11 bases. CDR3 size: 15 residues. CDR1 SGHDN and CDR2 FVKESK come from the germline V gene. V was pared by 4 bases and J by 2 bases, with 4 bases of the junction left unmatched. The CDR3 here is CASSPPSGRTYEQYF. In nucleotides, the CDR3 is TGTGCCAGCAGCCCCCCTAGCGGGAGGACCTACGAGCAGTACTTC. The complete variable domain, with remaining parts taken from reference TRBV14 and TRBJ2-7, reads EAGVTQFPSHSVIEKGQTVTLRCDPISGHDNLYWYRRVMGKEIKFLLHFVKESKQDESGMPNNRFLAERTGGTYSTLKVQPAELEDSGVYFCASSPPSGRTYEQYFGPGTRLTVT.

This clonotype was detected many times. Sequence at one end of the junction differs from germline and may be a read error. The chain employs TRBV12-5 and TRBJ2-5, with D perhaps given as TRBD1 or TRBD2 (5 bases each). Germline lookup yields CDR1 LGHNT and CDR2 FRNRAP. This CDR3 has 13 residues. CDR3 sequence (DNA): TGTGCTAGTGGAGACGGGACGGAAGAAACCCAGTACTTC. Protein product: CASGDGTEETQYF.

There are many counts of this clonotype. Written as DNA, the CDR3 is TGTGCCAGCAGTTACATCAGGGGACCGTCCAGCACAGATACGCAGTATTTT. This encodes CASSYIRGPSSTDTQYF. The rearrangement joins TRBV12-3 or TRBV12-4 to TRBJ2-3; possible D gene TRBD1, 6 bases. The CDR3 extends over 17 amino acids. The V end lost 4 bases, the J end lost 0 bases, and 17 bases lay between the germline ends.

This clonotype has ten or more counts. J is TRBJ2-7 and V is TRBV20-1, with a weak D call TRBD2 (7 bases). The V gene lost 5 bases and the J gene lost 5 bases, with 13 bases spanning the gap. CDR1 and CDR2 from the germline V gene are DFQATT and SNEGSKA (reference sequence). The CDR3 has 12 residues. CDR3 in amino acids: CSAGGATHEQYF. The CDR3 nucleotides read TGCAGTGCTGGGGGGGCTACCCACGAGCAGTACTTC.

This clonotype occurred many times. V is TRBV27 and J is TRBJ2-3; D possibly corresponds to TRBD2 (5 bases). CDR3 length: 12 amino acids. Trimming removed 6 bases at V and 6 bases at J, with 10 bases between. The germline gives CDR1 MNHEY, CDR2 SMNVEV (reference sequence). The CDR3 reads CASSLGMDTQYF. The CDR3 DNA sequence: TGTGCCAGCAGCCTCGGGATGGATACGCAGTATTTT.

This clonotype was seen a handful of times. V usage is TRBV7-9 and J usage is TRBJ2-7, with TRBD1 identical over 9 bases. V shed 8 bases and J 0 bases; nucleotides not matched to a gene: 11. The CDR3 is made up of 16 amino acids. CDR1 is SEHNR and CDR2 is FQNEAQ in the germline V gene (reference sequence). Here the CDR3 DNA reads TGTGCCAGCGTACATTTACCGGGACAGGGCTCCTACGAGCAGTACTTC. Translation: CASVHLPGQGSYEQYF.

A word on this clonotype: This sequence may be a read error, since a much larger clone differs from it by one base. The chain links TRBV11-1 to TRBJ2-5, with TRBD1 matching over 9 bases. The last part of the DNA fits TRBJ2-7 better; the J call may be wrong. The germline gives CDR1 SGHAT, CDR2 FQDESV (reference sequence). The CDR3 totals 15 residues. This CDR3 reads CASSSRQGVSYEQYF. In DNA, the CDR3 is TGTGCCAGCAGCTCTAGACAGGGGGTCTCCTACGAGCAGTACTTC.

This clonotype was counted only a few times. This chain links TRBV6-4 with TRBJ2-1; perhaps D is TRBD1 or TRBD2 (6 bases each). The CDR3 has 15 amino acids. V lost 8 bases and J lost 4, with 18 bases in between. The germline V gene encodes CDR1 MRHNA and CDR2 SNTAGT. The CDR3 nucleotides read TGTGCCAGCCCGGGGGAAGGGGGTATGTACAATGAGCAGTTCTTC. Translation gives CASPGEGGMYNEQFF.

This clonotype was detected ten times or more. V gene TRBV19 combines with J gene TRBJ1-3; D not resolved. Germline CDR1 LNHDA, CDR2 SQIVND (reference sequence). This CDR3 has 14 amino acids. The V and J ends lost 7 bases and 2 bases respectively, with 12 bases between them. CDR3 nucleotides: TGTGCCAGTACCAAGGGAGCGGCTGGAAACACCATATATTTT. Its protein is CASTKGAAGNTIYF.

This clonotype has at least ten counts. The chain is built from TRBV6-1 and TRBJ1-1; D might be TRBD1 (6 bases). The V end lost 6 bases, the J end lost 1 base, and 21 bases lay between the germline ends. CDR3 length: 17 amino acids. CDR1 MNHNS and CDR2 SASEGT come from the germline V gene. The CDR3, as DNA: TGTGCCAGCAGCCGCGGGGGCAGTTTGCGCTGGAACACTGAAGCTTTCTTT. This codes for CASSRGGSLRWNTEAFF.

This clonotype was observed a handful of times. One junction end does not reproduce the germline sequence, and a read error may be involved. The chain carries TRBV27 and TRBJ1-1; 10 bases are a match to TRBD1. The CDR3 sequence is 16 residues long. Per germline, CDR1 MNHEY and CDR2 SMNVEV (reference sequence). CDR3 sequence reads: CASSGTGAHMNTEAFF. The CDR3 bases are TGTGCCAGCAGCGGGACAGGGGCCCACATGAACACTGAAGCTTTCTTC.

This clonotype was picked up many times. The chain couples TRBV20-1 to TRBJ2-7, with D hard to call. This CDR3 is 13 amino acids long. The germline CDR1 and CDR2 sequences are DFQATT and SNEGSKA (reference sequence). Trimming shortened V by 6 bases and J by 0 bases, and 12 bases separated the two germline ends. As DNA, the CDR3 is TGCAGTGCGGGAACAGTGAACTCCTACGAGCAGTACTTC. Its protein product is CSAGTVNSYEQYF.

This clonotype has ten or more counts. J is TRBJ1-2 and V is TRBV12-3 or TRBV12-4; the D gene is possibly TRBD1 (5 bases). The CDR3 has 12 residues. Trimming took 5 bases from V and 8 from J, leaving 12 bases between them. CDR3 loop: CASSRVRGGYTF. The CDR3 nucleotides read TGTGCCAGCAGTAGAGTCCGGGGCGGCTACACCTTC.